This TCR beta chain originates from a study of shared clonotypes between healthy human individuals (dated by TCRdb to the early 2020s). Broadly, across the study: The cohort comprised two women and a few men aged 18 to 49 years. For each donor, three plates each were used for CD4 naive and CD4 memory, two plates were used for CD8 naive, and one plate was used for CD8 memory. To estimate repertoire size and how much clonotype sharing occurs between individuals, the study deeply sequenced the blood TCR repertoires of 5 or 6 healthy adults. To increase sequencing depth and limit assay-specific biases, different laboratories used diverse techniques to prepare libraries and sequence TCR repertoires. Between about 0.8 and 9 billion PBMCs per donor were obtained by leukapheresis. Points the paper makes about the study in general: Sampling was restricted to blood, and TCR repertoires in tissue are likely to differ from TCR repertoires in blood. The genetic and exposure-history diversity represented was limited by the small number of donors. Pairwise subsampling indicated that sequencing depth was expected to affect the degree of clonotype sharing among donors. Estimated clonotype richness was generally larger for naive than for memory subsets. About 5% of naive CD4, around 3.6% of naive CD8, roughly 2.5% of memory CD4, and more than 0.35% of memory CD8 clonotypes were shared across a few donors. Even with the large sequencing depth, rarefaction of the sorted-subset datasets indicated that sequencing was incomplete. Compared with non-shared clonotypes, the clonotypes found in all four sorted-subset donors had higher generation probabilities.

The donors were healthy, HIV-negative adults who had no recently reported acute infections or vaccinations. All donors were Caucasian adults living in Nashville, Tennessee, USA. CD4+ T cells were enriched by magnetic negative selection, after which naive cells were positively selected on CD45RA and the negative fraction was taken as the memory subset. After blood collection by leukapheresis, PBMCs were isolated using Ficoll-Histopaque density gradient centrifugation and then cryopreserved in the vapor phase of liquid nitrogen. Analytical flow cytometry was used to check the purity and quantity of each magnetically sorted T cell population. From each sorted fraction, genomic DNA was isolated and quantified by UV absorbance on a Nanodrop 2000c. CDR1 and CDR2, looked up from the germline V gene (reference sequence), are SGHAT and FQDESV. CDR3 length: 15 amino acids, cysteine to phenylalanine. Only the CDR3 portion is preserved as DNA: 45 bases, with reading frame beginning at the first base. Trimming takes 4 bases from V and 4 bases from J, and the germline ends sit 15 bases apart.

To note about this clone: This clone's antigen is unknown. Per-base quality was not reported, and no clone a single base away is much larger than it.

Using the deep immunoSEQ assay, TCR CDR3 regions were amplified from genomic DNA by multiplex PCR. Extracted genomic DNA from each cell subset was spread evenly across all wells of several immunoSEQ 96-well plates, with each plate serving as a replicate. For sorted subsets, each replicate PCR was loaded with approximately 200 ng genomic DNA, equivalent to 30,000 or so T cell genomes. The purified libraries were quantified using a Qubit 3.0 fluorometer, sized with a Bioanalyzer 2100, and then quantified again using the KAPA Library Quantification kit. Every immunoSEQ 96-well plate was sequenced on a separate single-read 150-cycle Illumina NextSeq 550 flow cell. The paper's processing steps were these. Because the immunoSEQ output held only junctional sequences and lacked quality scores, the filtering could not match the filtering applied to full-length reads. Sequences were annotated with PyIR, a Python wrapper for IgBLAST v1.9, using IMGT germline references to assign V/J genes and CDR3. Reads were removed for weak V/J assignments (E-value above 1e-6), missing CDR3, stop codons, out-of-frame junctions, or ambiguous translated residues. V3J clonotypes were defined as sequences sharing the same inferred V gene, J gene, and CDR3 amino acid sequence. To compute the percentage overlap between repertoires, the number of shared unique clonotypes was divided by the size of the smaller repertoire. Richness of each repertoire was evaluated using RTK rarefaction, the Chao1 estimator, and Recon v2.1 estimates of unobserved clonotypes. For all TCRbeta clonotypes obtained by the gDNA method from a handful of donors, generation probabilities were computed with OLGA. Sourced from immuneACCESS, this table was stored by TCRdb with only in-frame sequences that have V and J called. A share of the clones is absent; for the studies checked, an unresolved V gene accounts for under half, and the remainder has no known explanation. The D gene and trimming were derived from the DNA, and the V and J assignments and clone size from that table. This sample comprises approximately 2,300,000 clones, around 90% of them detected only once. Approximately 0.41% of the sample is taken by the ten largest.

The rearranged segments are TRBV11-1 and TRBJ2-3, with the D gene not clear enough to name. The sample comprised naive CD4+ T cells from PBMCs. The cell subset or site tag for this specimen amounts to: CD45RA+ positively selected. The receptor's source is a man between 18 and 35 years old in good health. Some clones in this sample may be carry-over from other donors' samples. The CDR3 here reads CASSSRTARADTQYF. The nucleotides are TGTGCCAGCAGCTCGAGGACCGCGCGCGCAGATACGCAGTATTTT.